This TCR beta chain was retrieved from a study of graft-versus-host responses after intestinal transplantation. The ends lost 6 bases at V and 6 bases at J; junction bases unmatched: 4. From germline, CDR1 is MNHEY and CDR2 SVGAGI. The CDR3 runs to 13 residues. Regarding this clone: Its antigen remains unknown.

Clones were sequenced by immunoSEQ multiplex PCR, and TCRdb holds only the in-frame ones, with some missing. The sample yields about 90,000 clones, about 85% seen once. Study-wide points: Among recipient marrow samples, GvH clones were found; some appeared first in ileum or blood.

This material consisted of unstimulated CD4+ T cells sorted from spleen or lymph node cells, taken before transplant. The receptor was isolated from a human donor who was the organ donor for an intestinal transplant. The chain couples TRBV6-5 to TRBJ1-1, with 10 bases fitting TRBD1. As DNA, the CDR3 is TGTGCCAGCAGCCGGGACAGGGGCGCTGAAGCTTTCTTT. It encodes CASSRDRGAEAFF.